This is a list of T cell receptor beta chains from one sample in a study of blood T cell repertoires in COVID-19. Profiled with immunoSEQ multiplex PCR; TCRdb holds only in-frame clones, not every one. The sample records some 190,000 clones, approximately 88% being singletons. Sequencing used PBMCs or T cells enriched from blood (not recorded which). The receptors here all came from a woman in her twenties or thirties who had recovered from COVID-19. Both conserved end residues are part of each CDR3. Expanded clones get a size class; other rows say once, few or many, or leave the size out.

J gene | clone size | CDR3 length | V gene | CDR3 protein
TRBJ2-5 | NA | 15 | TRBV7-9 | CASSLGSAVQETQYF
TRBJ1-6 | NA | 15 | TRBV15 | CATSRVRTGNSPLHF
TRBJ1-4 | NA | 15 | TRBV9 | CASSVEGARGEKLFF
TRBJ2-1 | NA | 15 | TRBV7-2 | CASSLSGGANNEQFF
TRBJ1-1 | NA | 15 | TRBV7-9 | CASSPPRGLRTEAFF
TRBJ2-1 | NA | 12 | TRBV3-1/TRBV3-2 | CASSHQGNKQFF
TRBJ1-5 | NA | 14 | TRBV6-5 | CASTGTGAHQPQHF
TRBJ2-5 | NA | 15 | TRBV6-1 | CASSEEGRAQETQYF
TRBJ2-1 | NA | 15 | TRBV27 | CASSYGTSVYNEQFF
TRBJ1-2 | NA | 14 | TRBV29-1 | CSVEDPGPGDGYTF
TRBJ2-3 | NA | 14 | TRBV9 | CASSGTSGIDTQYF
TRBJ1-5 | NA | 14 | TRBV6-5 | CASAEEDSNQPQHF
TRBJ2-5 | NA | 18 | TRBV3-1/TRBV3-2 | CASSQELGQGHRRETQYF
TRBJ1-2 | NA | 14 | TRBV4-1 | CASSQMDREDGYTF
TRBJ1-6 | NA | 14 | TRBV10-3 | CAIRGTGDNSPLHF
TRBJ1-3 | NA | 18 | TRBV5-4 | CASSLAGTETLSGNTIYF
TRBJ1-1 | NA | 14 | TRBV5-6 | CASNSPVGNTEAFF
TRBJ1-1 | NA | 10 | TRBV6-4 | CARGGTEAFF
TRBJ2-1 | NA | 15 | TRBV18 | CASSPGTSVIYEQFF
TRBJ2-1 | NA | 13 | TRBV11-2 | CASSLDRRDEQFF
TRBJ1-5 | many | 15 | TRBV5-6 | CASSSFPGSNQPQHF
TRBJ1-4 | NA | 17 | TRBV9 | CASSVEDSSRAGEKLFF
TRBJ1-1 | NA | 14 | TRBV30 | CAWSVPAGLTEAFF
TRBJ1-4 | NA | 15 | TRBV28 | CASSYPTGDSEKLFF
TRBJ1-1 | NA | 13 | TRBV5-1 | CASSLQVATEAFF
TRBJ2-3 | NA | 14 | TRBV28 | CAGMDSRSTDTQYF
TRBJ1-2 | NA | 18 | TRBV4-2 | CASSPLNTGQGTNYGYTF
TRBJ1-1 | NA | 16 | TRBV29-1 | CSGTGQGMSRNTEAFF
TRBJ2-1 | few | 15 | TRBV19 | CASSIRQGPYNEQFF
TRBJ2-5 | NA | 17 | TRBV3-1/TRBV3-2 | CASSQFWASGGQETQYF
TRBJ2-2 | NA | 18 | TRBV9 | CASSLGTSGTSNTGELFF
TRBJ2-4 | NA | 15 | TRBV19 | CASSIGGEGKNIQYF
TRBJ1-5 | NA | 15 | TRBV19 | CAVWDRRNSNQPQHF
TRBJ2-5 | NA | 16 | TRBV30 | CAWSSWGQGYQETQYF
TRBJ1-5 | NA | 14 | TRBV5-4 | CASSLQGGNQPQHF
TRBJ1-4 | NA | 15 | TRBV28 | CASSSHRGQSEKLFF
TRBJ2-5 | NA | 13 | TRBV5-6 | CASSLNSAETQYF
TRBJ1-2 | once | 11 | TRBV9 | CASSVDGGYTF
TRBJ2-2 | once | 16 | TRBV5-1 | CASSLKIPGDTGELFF
TRBJ1-1 | NA | 13 | TRBV19 | CASSIRQGSEAFF
TRBJ1-1 | once | 14 | TRBV7-9 | CASSSRTGRSEAFF
TRBJ2-3 | NA | 16 | TRBV7-2 | CASSPWIAGGSDTQYF
TRBJ2-7 | once | 12 | TRBV7-8 | CASSLAAQGQYF
TRBJ1-2 | NA | 13 | TRBV29-1 | CSVPGLTNYGYTF
TRBJ2-2 | NA | 15 | TRBV5-4 | CASRRIAEYTGELFF
TRBJ1-1 | once | 11 | TRBV28 | CASSSRPEAFF
TRBJ2-7 | once | 13 | TRBV19 | CATSSGALNEQYF
TRBJ1-4 | NA | 15 | TRBV2 | CASSEVLATNEKLFF
TRBJ1-1 | NA | 14 | TRBV28 | CASSPSRGNTEAFF
TRBJ2-3 | NA | 16 | TRBV28 | CASSPPGAGAVYTQYF
TRBJ2-1 | few | 16 | TRBV7-3 | CASSSSSSGPYNEQFF
TRBJ1-1 | NA | 13 | TRBV5-4 | CASSHGTATEAFF
TRBJ2-5 | NA | 15 | TRBV19 | CASSITGGWGETQYF